This is a list of T cell receptor beta chains from one sample in a study of blood T cells in healthy people across ages. Each CDR3 protein gets one entry after TCRdb re-called the 5' RACE reads with MiXCR. The table lists more than 700,000 distinct CDR3 sequences, about 45% of them singletons. Sequenced input: blood. Receptor source: a man older than 75 in good health. Each CDR3 is given with its conserved first and last residue. A D gene is named only where the DNA matches it firmly. Not all rows give a size; the values are once, few, many and, for expanded clones, a class.

v_gene	d_gene	j_gene	abundance	CDR3nt	CDR3aa
TRBV7-2	NA	TRBJ2-1	NA	TGTGCCAGCAGCTTAGCGCACAGACTCCCCTACAATGAGCAGTTCTTC	CASSLAHRLPYNEQFF
TRBV29-1	NA	TRBJ2-5	few	TGCAGCGTAGGACACCTCAATGAGCAGTACTTC	CSVGHLNEQYF
TRBV10-2	NA	TRBJ1-5	NA	TGCGCCAGCAGTGAGTCGGAGAACTTGTCCAATCAGCCCCAGCATTTT	CASSESENLSNQPQHF
TRBV12-3/TRBV12-4	NA	TRBJ1-5	few	TGTGCCAGCAGCGCCCTCGCCGGGGGCCAGCCCCAGCATTTT	CASSALAGGQPQHF
TRBV30	TRBD2	TRBJ2-5	NA	TGTGCCTGGAATCAGGGACTACATCAAGAGACCCAGTACTTC	CAWNQGLHQETQYF
TRBV20-1	TRBD1	TRBJ1-5	few	TGCAGTGCTACGCGGGCAGGGGGTGAGAATCAGCCCCAGCATTTT	CSATRAGGENQPQHF
TRBV20-1	NA	TRBJ2-7	few	TGCAGTGCTAGGGATGAAACAACCTACGAGCAGTACTTC	CSARDETTYEQYF
TRBV6-2/TRBV6-3	NA	TRBJ2-1	few	TGTGCCAGCAGGCCTTCGGCAGCCGCCAATGAGCAGTTCTTC	CASRPSAAANEQFF
TRBV6-1	NA	TRBJ1-4	NA	TGTGCCAGCAGTGTGTTGGGCAGATCTAATGAAAAACTGTTTTTT	CASSVLGRSNEKLFF
TRBV4-3	NA	TRBJ2-1	few	TGCGCCAGCAGCCAGACCACTAAGGGGACCGGGACCAATTCCTACAATGAGCAGTTCTTC	CASSQTTKGTGTNSYNEQFF
TRBV29-1	TRBD2	TRBJ2-7	many	TGCAGCGTCGCACTAGCGGGATTTGAGCAGTACTTC	CSVALAGFEQYF
TRBV4-1	NA	TRBJ2-1	NA	TGCGCCAGCAGCCACCTTGCCAGGATGGACAATGAGCAGTTCTTC	CASSHLARMDNEQFF
TRBV11-2	TRBD2	TRBJ2-3	few	TGTGCCAGCAGCCCTTGGCGGACTAGCGACGCACCTAGCACAGATACGCAGTATTTT	CASSPWRTSDAPSTDTQYF
TRBV29-1	NA	TRBJ1-6	NA	TGCAGCCGGGGAGTGGGGGACGGTCCCCTCCACTTT	CSRGVGDGPLHF
TRBV5-1	NA	TRBJ1-4	NA	TGCGCCAGCAGCCCGGTCGGTGGAGGAATGGGTGAAAAACTGTTTTTT	CASSPVGGGMGEKLFF